The 30 T cell receptor beta chains reported below all come from one sample, sequenced in a study of cytomegalovirus exposure and HLA in healthy donors. The primer mix had 60 Vbeta and 13 Jbeta primers. Using immunoSEQ multiplex PCR, the repertoire was profiled, and TCRdb retains in-frame clones only, with some absent. In the table there are about 270,000 clones, around 66% of which are singletons. Sequencing was done on a sample of PBMCs. The receptors here all came from a female donor in good health and CMV-seronegative.

This chain connects TRBV28 to TRBJ1-2; 7 nucleotides line up with TRBD1. The length of the CDR3 is 11 residues. V was clipped by 10 bases and J by 8 bases; unmatched bases: 7. CDR1 and CDR2 (germline): MDHEN, SYDVKM. In DNA, the CDR3 is TGTGCCACGTCAGGGGGAAGAGGCTACACCTTC. Translated, it gives CATSGGRGYTF.

The chain recombines TRBV7-6 with TRBJ2-1; 10 bases map to TRBD2. Unmatched junction bases numbered 10, after V lost 5 bases and J lost 6 bases. CDR3 length: 16 amino acids. The germline CDR1 and CDR2 sequences are SGHVS and FNYEAQ. CDR3 loop: CASSQGVAGGFNEQFF. The CDR3 DNA follows: TGTGCCAGCAGCCAAGGCGTAGCGGGAGGATTCAATGAGCAGTTCTTC.

This clone was found a few times. J is TRBJ2-1 and V is TRBV5-4; 10 bases align to TRBD2. This CDR3 is built from 15 residues. The ends lost 3 bases at V and 3 bases at J; junction bases unmatched: 3. Germline loops: CDR1 SGHNT, CDR2 YYREEE (reference sequence). CDR3 amino acids: CASSSSGRYYNEQFF. The CDR3 DNA is TGTGCCAGCAGCTCTAGCGGGAGATACTACAATGAGCAGTTCTTC.

This chain links TRBV19 with TRBJ1-5, with 7 bases aligning to TRBD1. The V gene end was trimmed by 4 bases and the J gene end by 2 bases; junction bases not matched to a gene: 8. Germline V CDR1 and CDR2: LNHDA, SQIVND (reference sequence). This CDR3 is built from 16 residues. Here the CDR3 DNA reads TGTGCCAGTAGTACGACCCCAGGGGGAGGCAATCAGCCCCAGCATTTT. Its protein product is CASSTTPGGGNQPQHF.

The chain joins TRBV4-1 to TRBJ1-1; 8 nucleotides line up with TRBD1. The CDR3 runs to 16 residues. Germline-derived CDR1 and CDR2 are MGHRA and YSYEKL. V shed 0 bases, J shed 5 bases, and the junction held 8 bases outside the gene matches. The CDR3 protein is CASSQEAQGGRTEAFF. The CDR3 bases are TGCGCCAGCAGCCAAGAAGCACAGGGGGGCCGGACTGAAGCTTTCTTT.

The V and J genes are TRBV2 and TRBJ2-2; 9 bases agree with TRBD2. The V gene end was trimmed by 7 bases and the J gene end by 6 bases; junction bases not matched to a gene: 6. Germline loops: CDR1 SNHLY, CDR2 FYNNEI. This CDR3 is built from 14 residues. Here the CDR3 reads CASTGLALAGELFF. In DNA, the CDR3 is TGTGCCAGCACGGGACTAGCTCTCGCCGGGGAGCTGTTTTTT.

This clone was detected only a few times. The chain has TRBV29-1 and TRBJ2-5, with 15 nucleotides matching TRBD2. The CDR3 extends over 16 amino acids. Germline V lookup: CDR1 SQVTM, CDR2 ANQGSEA. V gave up 4 bases and J gave up 5 bases; unmatched junction bases: 8. CDR3: CSVGGTSGRKVETQYF. The CDR3, as DNA: TGCAGCGTTGGGGGGACTAGCGGGAGGAAGGTTGAGACCCAGTACTTC. The full variable domain, in which reference TRBV29-1 and TRBJ2-5 provide the parts outside the CDR3, is SAVISQKPSRDICQRGTSLTIQCQVDSQVTMMFWYRQQPGQSLTLIATANQGSEATYESGFVIDKFPISRPNLTFSTLTVSNMSPEDSSIYLCSVGGTSGRKVETQYFGPGTRLLVL.

The rearrangement links TRBV6-5 to TRBJ2-6, with D uncertain. Per the germline V gene, CDR1 is MNHEY and CDR2 is SVGAGI. CDR3 size: 15 residues. Deletions cut 8 bases from V and 0 bases from J, with 11 bases between. The chain's CDR3 is CASRSSHSGANVLTF. In DNA form, the CDR3 reads TGTGCCAGCCGTTCCTCTCACTCTGGGGCCAACGTCCTGACTTTC.

The CDR3 DNA follows: TGTGCCAGTAGTACGGGGGACAGGGGTAAAGATGGCTACACCTTC. This translates into CASSTGDRGKDGYTF. The chain joins TRBV19 to TRBJ1-2; 10 bases are shared with TRBD1. The V and J ends lost 4 bases and 6 bases, in that order; junction bases with no gene match: 8. From germline, CDR1 is LNHDA and CDR2 SQIVND (reference sequence). CDR3 size: 15 residues.

The chain uses TRBV7-8 and TRBJ2-1, with 8 bases identical to TRBD2. CDR1 and CDR2 from the germline V gene are SGHVS and FQNEAQ. The length of the CDR3 is 15 residues. Losses at the gene ends were 5 bases for V and 5 bases for J; bases not matched to a gene: 8. The CDR3 sequence: CASSRTGTRDNEQFF. Written as DNA, the CDR3 is TGTGCCAGCAGCCGAACCGGGACTAGAGACAATGAGCAGTTCTTC.

The V gene is TRBV18, the J gene TRBJ2-1, with 11 bases matching TRBD2. Germline CDR1 is KGHSH and CDR2 is LQKENI. The CDR3 totals 16 residues. Trimming at V came to 2 bases and at J to 1 base, leaving 1 base not matched to a gene. The CDR3 DNA reads as TGTGCCAGCTCACCATCTAGCGGGAGGTCCTACAATGAGCAGTTCTTC. This codes for CASSPSSGRSYNEQFF.

This sequence joins TRBV7-9 and TRBJ1-5; TRBD1 matches 8 bases. The CDR3 length is 16 residues. V lost 5 bases to trimming and J lost 0 bases; unmatched junction nucleotides: 6. Looked up from germline, CDR1 is SEHNR and CDR2 is FQNEAQ (reference sequence). CDR3: CASSTGGRNSNQPQHF. In DNA form, the CDR3 reads TGTGCCAGCAGCACAGGGGGTAGAAATAGCAATCAGCCCCAGCATTTT.

V and J are TRBV5-4 and TRBJ2-7; perhaps TRBD1 as D (6 bases). The CDR3 runs to 14 residues. V was cut by 3 bases and J by 2 bases, with 12 bases left in between. CDR1 and CDR2 (germline): SGHNT, YYREEE (reference sequence). The CDR3 bases are TGTGCCAGCAGCTCGTGGACAGAAACCTACGAGCAGTACTTC. Translated: CASSSWTETYEQYF.

CDR3 residues: CASSNRGPAEGNQPQHF. As DNA, the CDR3 is TGTGCCAGTAGCAACAGGGGCCCAGCTGAGGGGAATCAGCCCCAGCATTTT. The gene calls are TRBV19 and TRBJ1-5; 7 bases agree with TRBD1. The CDR3 is 17 residues long. V shed 6 bases, J shed 4 bases, and the junction held 15 bases outside the gene matches. Germline loops: CDR1 LNHDA, CDR2 SQIVND (reference sequence).

V is TRBV6-5 and J is TRBJ2-1, with D possibly being TRBD1 (5 bases). CDR1 MNHEY and CDR2 SVGAGI come from the germline V gene. This CDR3 contains 14 residues. Trimming removed 6 bases at V and 3 bases at J, with 12 bases between. The chain's CDR3 is CASSPGLVYNEQFF. The CDR3 nucleotides read TGTGCCAGCAGCCCAGGGCTAGTCTACAATGAGCAGTTCTTC.

This sequence joins TRBV18 and TRBJ2-3; 8 positions agree with TRBD2. Trimming removed 3 bases from V and 0 bases from J; junction bases left unmatched: 11. Germline V gene data show CDR1 as KGHSH and CDR2 as LQKENI. This CDR3 region has 18 residues. CDR3 residues: CASSPLTSVYTSTDTQYF. DNA of the CDR3: TGTGCCAGCTCACCGCTGACTAGCGTATATACTAGCACAGATACGCAGTATTTT.

The count of this clone is one. V usage is TRBV5-1 and J usage is TRBJ2-5; 9 bases fit TRBD1. Unmatched junction bases numbered 6, after V lost 5 bases and J lost 1 base. This CDR3 is built from 15 residues. The V gene's germline CDR1 is SGHRS and CDR2 YFSETQ. The CDR3 bases are TGCGCCAGCAGTGGGACAGGGTCTCCCCAAGAGACCCAGTACTTC. The encoded protein is CASSGTGSPQETQYF.

The rearrangement uses TRBV19 and TRBJ1-1; 8 bases line up with TRBD1. Looked up from germline, CDR1 is LNHDA and CDR2 is SQIVND (reference sequence). The CDR3 loop spans 14 amino acids. After removal of 5 bases from V and 0 bases from J, the junction contained 2 bases not matched to a gene. CDR3 bases: TGTGCCAGTAGTGCGGGACAGGTGAACACTGAAGCTTTCTTT. Its translation is CASSAGQVNTEAFF. Full variable domain (outside the CDR3, taken from reference TRBV19 and TRBJ1-1): DGGITQSPKYLFRKEGQNVTLSCEQNLNHDAMYWYRQDPGQGLRLIYYSQIVNDFQKGDIAEGYSVSREKKESFPLTVTSAQKNPTAFYLCASSAGQVNTEAFFGQGTRLTVV.

Only a few counts were recorded for this clone. The V call is TRBV10-2, the J call TRBJ1-1, with D tentatively TRBD1 (5 bases). The V end lost 4 bases, the J end lost 11 bases, and 23 bases lay between the germline ends. This CDR3 region has 15 residues. Germline lookup yields CDR1 WSHSY and CDR2 SAAADI. For the CDR3, the DNA is TGCGCCAGCAGTGGAGGGTCCGGAGGGGCGATGAGGGCTTTCTTT. It codes for CASSGGSGGAMRAFF.

This clone was seen a few times. CDR3 in amino acids: CASGGRRQGVSAETQYF. DNA of the CDR3: TGTGCCAGTGGCGGAAGGAGACAGGGGGTGTCAGCAGAGACCCAGTACTTC. The chain employs TRBV19 and TRBJ2-5, with TRBD1 identical over 9 bases. V lost 8 bases, J lost 4 bases, and 17 bases stayed unmatched. CDR3 length: 17 residues. Germline V gene lookup returns CDR1 LNHDA and CDR2 SQIVND (reference sequence).

This clone was detected a few times. The junction does not match germline at one end; this may be a read error. The chain links TRBV2 to TRBJ2-5, with 9 nucleotides matching TRBD2. The CDR3 consists of 15 residues. Germline assignment: CDR1 SNHLY and CDR2 FYNNEI. The CDR3 coding sequence is TGTGCCAGCAGTGAGGGGGTGAAAGTAGCGGGAGTCAATCACTTC. Amino acids: CASSEGVKVAGVNHF.

Regarding this clone: The identical CDR3 is also encoded by other nucleotide sequences in the sample. The chain combines TRBV27 with TRBJ1-5; D is unresolved. CDR1 and CDR2 from the germline V gene are MNHEY and SMNVEV (reference sequence). CDR3 length equals 12 residues. V was cut by 4 bases and J by 2 bases, with 3 bases left in between. CDR3 sequence: CASSSGNQPQHF. CDR3 DNA: TGTGCCAGCAGTTCGGGCAATCAGCCCCAGCATTTT.

The chain employs TRBV15 and TRBJ2-1; TRBD2 matches at 7 bases. This CDR3 contains 15 residues. From germline, CDR1 is LNHNV and CDR2 YYDKDF (reference sequence). J was trimmed by 9 bases and V by 0 bases; bases with no gene match: 8. The CDR3 here is CATSREGGGYGEQFF. CDR3 DNA sequence: TGTGCCACCAGCAGAGAGGGGGGAGGGTACGGTGAGCAGTTCTTC.

This chain uses TRBV18 with TRBJ2-2, with unresolved D. Germline V lookup: CDR1 KGHSH, CDR2 LQKENI. This CDR3 is built from 15 residues. Between the trimmed V and J ends, which lost 6 bases and 0 bases, there was a span of 11 bases. CDR3 bases: TGTGCCAGCTCCGTAAACGCGGCGAACACCGGGGAGCTGTTTTTT. Its translation is CASSVNAANTGELFF. Full variable domain (outside the CDR3, taken from reference TRBV18 and TRBJ2-2): NAGVMQNPRHLVRRRGQEARLRCSPMKGHSHVYWYRQLPEEGLKFMVYLQKENIIDESGMPKERFSAEFPKEGPSILRIQQVVRGDSAAYFCASSVNAANTGELFFGEGSRLTVL.

The rearrangement uses TRBV27 and TRBJ2-3, with D unclear. Trimming removed 8 bases at V and 1 base at J, with 13 bases between. Germline CDR1 MNHEY, CDR2 SMNVEV (reference sequence). The CDR3 extends over 14 amino acids. CDR3 in DNA: TGTGCCAGCCGGTCCCTTTTGGGCACAGATACGCAGTATTTT. It is translated as CASRSLLGTDTQYF.

This clone was picked up one time. This sample also contains other DNA sequences that code for the same CDR3. The CDR3 sequence is CSVERTGAGNTIYF. The CDR3 nucleotides are TGCAGCGTTGAACGGACGGGGGCTGGAAACACCATATATTTT. This rearrangement joins TRBV29-1 to TRBJ1-3, with D possibly matching TRBD1 (5 bases). This CDR3 contains 14 residues. The V gene's germline CDR1 is SQVTM and CDR2 ANQGSEA. V was trimmed by 2 bases and J by 2 bases, leaving 10 bases between them.

The J gene is TRBJ1-2, the V gene TRBV6-1, with D possibly matching TRBD1 (5 bases). Germline CDR1 MNHNS, CDR2 SASEGT. V was cut by 1 base and J by 3 bases, with 9 bases left in between. The CDR3 loop spans 14 amino acids. Written as DNA, the CDR3 is TGTGCCAGCAGTGAAGTGGGGCAGTACTATGGCTACACCTTC. Amino acids: CASSEVGQYYGYTF.

The chain recombines TRBV11-3 with TRBJ2-1, with D perhaps matching TRBD1 (5 bases). The germline V and J ends were trimmed by 0 bases and 12 bases, with 12 bases remaining between them. CDR1 is SGHNT and CDR2 is YENEEA in the germline V gene. The CDR3 consists of 13 residues. CDR3 loop: CASSLDHQQGQFF. In DNA, the CDR3 is TGTGCCAGCAGCTTAGATCACCAGCAGGGGCAGTTCTTC.

The chain uses TRBV28 and TRBJ1-1, with D tentatively TRBD1 (6 bases). V lost 8 bases to trimming and J lost 5 bases, with 15 bases between them. From germline, CDR1 is MDHEN and CDR2 SYDVKM. The CDR3 loop spans 13 amino acids. CDR3 sequence reads: CASGSGGPTEAFF. The CDR3 DNA is TGTGCCAGCGGATCCGGGGGGCCTACTGAAGCTTTCTTT. Full variable domain (remainder filled in from reference TRBV28 and TRBJ1-1): DVKVTQSSRYLVKRTGEKVFLECVQDMDHENMFWYRQDPGLGLRLIYFSYDVKMKEKGDIPEGYSVSREKKERFSLILESASTNQTSMYLCASGSGGPTEAFFGQGTRLTVV.

This clone has only one observation. The rearrangement joins TRBV19 to TRBJ2-1; the match to TRBD2 covers 12 bases. Trimming cost V 3 bases and J 0 bases; bases outside gene matches: 12. Germline V gives CDR1 LNHDA, CDR2 SQIVND (reference sequence). CDR3 size: 20 residues. The CDR3 protein is CASSITGTSGFPFSYNEQFF. The CDR3 coding sequence is TGTGCCAGTAGTATTACCGGGACTAGCGGGTTCCCCTTCTCCTACAATGAGCAGTTCTTC.